This TCR beta chain was sequenced during a study of T cell changes during pregnancy in multiple sclerosis. Some clones are missing from TCRdb's copy, which holds only in-frame ones; the method was immunoSEQ multiplex PCR. The table lists some 70,000 clones, about nine tenths of them singletons, with more than 1.4% in the top ten. This CDR3 has 13 amino acids. Germline CDR1 reads MNHEY; CDR2 reads SMNVEV (reference sequence). The V gene lost 6 bases and the J gene lost 8 bases, with 16 bases spanning the gap. Specimen: peripheral blood, collected in the third trimester of pregnancy. This receptor was taken from a female donor with multiple sclerosis, enrolled in a pregnancy study. The J gene is TRBJ1-1, the V gene TRBV27, with D unclear. Here the CDR3 reads CASSVGSHGEAFF. The DNA for the CDR3 is TGTGCCAGCAGCGTTGGATCACACGGGGAAGCTTTCTTT.